These 5 T cell receptor beta chains were all obtained from the same sample, sequenced in a study of identical twins. Each CDR3 protein gets one entry after TCRdb re-called the 5' RACE reads with MiXCR. The table has 1.5 million to 2 million distinct CDR3 sequences, roughly 35% seen once; the top ten hold less than 0.35%. Sequenced: cord blood. These TCRs come from a newborn girl in good health.

The genes are TRBV2 and TRBJ2-2; perhaps TRBD1 as D (6 bases). The CDR3 has 13 amino acids. Per germline, CDR1 SNHLY and CDR2 FYNNEI. The V end lost 11 bases, the J end lost 4 bases, and 14 bases lay between the germline ends. The chain's CDR3 is CAFGTRVTGELFF. In nucleotides, the CDR3 is TGTGCCTTCGGGACAAGGGTCACCGGGGAGCTGTTTTTT.

As to this clonotype: The junction does not match germline at one end; this may be a read error. V gene TRBV3-1 combines with J gene TRBJ2-1; either TRBD1 or TRBD2 may supply D (5 bases each). Germline-derived CDR1 and CDR2 are LGHDT and YNNKEL (reference sequence). The CDR3 length is 17 residues. The CDR3 is CASSQDSLGPAFNGQFF. In DNA form, the CDR3 reads TGTGCCAGCAGCCAAGATTCGTTGGGACCAGCTTTCAATGGGCAGTTCTTC.

The rearrangement joins TRBV12-3 or TRBV12-4 to TRBJ1-2; 10 nucleotides align to TRBD1. The junction had 7 bases not matched to a gene; V was cut back by 5 bases and J by 4 bases. The CDR3 loop spans 15 amino acids. The CDR3 sequence: CASSLRQGASYGYTF. CDR3 in DNA: TGTGCCAGCAGTCTCCGACAGGGGGCTAGCTATGGCTACACCTTC.

This clonotype was counted only a few times. The chain couples TRBV2 to TRBJ1-4; TRBD1 matches at 9 bases. Germline trimming cut 5 bases from V and 6 bases from J; bases unmatched to any gene: 7. This CDR3 region has 15 residues. Germline V lookup: CDR1 SNHLY, CDR2 FYNNEI. DNA of the CDR3: TGTGCCAGCAGTCAAAGACACAGGGGGCATGAAAAACTGTTTTTT. Its protein product is CASSQRHRGHEKLFF.

Worth noting for this clonotype: A much more abundant neighbour one base away suggests this may be a read error. The chain is built from TRBV28 and TRBJ2-1, with 11 positions matching TRBD2. The DNA end favors TRBJ2-7, so the J call may be wrong. This CDR3 is 17 amino acids long. Germline CDR1 MDHEN, CDR2 SYDVKM. As DNA, the CDR3 is TGTGCCAGCAGTTTCTTCGGGACTAGCGGCTCCTACAATGAGCAGTACTTC. As protein: CASSFFGTSGSYNEQYF.